This TCR beta chain was recovered during a study of vaccination effects on CD4 cells after COVID-19 (dated by TCRdb to 2022 to 2024). Regarding the study in general: Two doses of either the BNT162b2 or the mRNA-1273 mRNA SARS-CoV-2 vaccine were administered to participants. In both COVID-19 convalescent patients and infection-naive vaccine recipients, the study compared SARS-CoV-2 spike-specific CD4+ TCR repertoires from before mRNA vaccination with those from after it. The full study included over 8 COVID-19 convalescent patients and a handful of SARS-CoV-2-naive healthy vaccine recipients. Cultures from other donors in the study were sequenced with the Oncomine TCR Beta short-read assay on an Illumina iSeq 100. The research as a whole found: The study was limited by a small number of convalescent patients and lacked early post-infection timepoints. Clones induced by infection and clones induced by vaccination both contracted markedly at late timepoints after vaccination, which fits with T cell responses waning over time. In healthy vaccine recipients, vaccine-induced clones were almost all SARS-CoV-2 mono-reactive, with only 1 of 255 cross-reactive with common cold coronaviruses.

The library relied on the immunoSEQ multiplex PCR assay. TCR beta CDR3 sequencing was performed on DNA from the cultured, isolated CD4+ T cells. Per the authors' processing: Non-productive TCR sequences were removed and reads were trimmed to the CDR3 region, keeping CDR3s of at least 7 amino acids. Antigen-specific clonotypes were identified using the MANAFEST web app by comparison of expansion in peptide wells against reference cultures. To count as positive, a clone had to show expansion at FDR<0.05 compared with the reference and with all other wells, an odds ratio above 5, and a frequency above 0.1% in two replicate wells. Clonotypes significantly expanded in SARS-CoV-2 spike wells and in at least one common cold coronavirus spike condition were defined as cross-reactive. Levenshtein distance calculated with the stringdist R package was used to assess CDR3 similarity, and unrooted trees were constructed with ape in R 3.6.1. As stored in TCRdb, this immuneACCESS dataset retains in-frame rearrangements with V and J assigned. A fraction of the clones does not appear; measured against another copy, unresolved V genes explain less than half of the discrepancy, and the remainder lacks a known reason. V and J calls and clone size are copied from that table; D and trimming were computed from the DNA. The sample table records more than 35,000 clones; about 66% of these occur just once. In total, the top ten clones hold 15% of the sample.

Sequences SGHDT (CDR1) and YYEEEE (CDR2) are obtained from the germline V gene. V is pared back by 0 bases and J by 5 bases, with 21 bases lying between the germline termini. From cysteine to phenylalanine, the CDR3 is 19 amino acids long. The only DNA kept is the CDR3, 57 bases in frame from the first base. In the ViraFEST assay, PBMC were stimulated with viral peptide pools, and TCR sequencing was then used to find antigen-specific CD4+ T cell clonotypes based on their expansion. After around eleven days of culture, CD4+ T cells were isolated with the EasySep CD4+ T cell isolation kit. Healthy vaccine recipients had no prior SARS-CoV-2 infection, confirmed by negative nucleocapsid antibodies before and after vaccination. About 2.2 million PBMC per well were cultured in IMDM with about 4.6% human AB serum, roughly 11 IU/ml IL-2 and gentamicin, plus 10 ug/ml peptides. On days 3 and 7, half of the culture medium was replaced with fresh IL-2-containing medium. Each peptide stimulation condition was cultured in triplicate wells unless otherwise noted. PBMC were separated from whole blood using Ficoll-Paque Plus gradient centrifugation and were then either cryopreserved at -140C or used fresh. The spike proteins of SARS-CoV-2 and of the common cold coronaviruses HCoV-NL63, HCoV-OC43 and HCoV-229E were spanned by overlapping peptide pools. The QIAamp micro DNA kit was used to extract genomic DNA from the cultured CD4+ T cells.

This clone showed up just a few times. There is no known antigen for this receptor. No qualities accompany the bases; no much larger clone lies one base away. The chain links TRBV5-6 with TRBJ2-6, with a weak D call of TRBD2 (6 bases match). The sequence was obtained from a human donor who received a COVID-19 vaccine. Sample: CD4+ T cells from PBMCs cultured with HCoV-OC43 spike peptides, taken before COVID-19 vaccination. This specimen's cell subset or site label, interpreted: HCoV-OC43 spike overlapping peptide pool stimulation. Read as DNA, the sequence is TGTGCCAGCAGCTTGGCCGTGGAGGGCCGAGGGTCTCGGGCCAACGTCCTGACTTTC. Translation gives CASSLAVEGRGSRANVLTF.